These 8 T cell receptor beta chains came from one sample sequenced in a study of identical twins. TCRdb re-analysed the 5' RACE reads in MiXCR, keeping a single row per CDR3 protein. Of a few hundred thousand distinct CDR3 sequences listed, about 18% are singletons. Specimen: naive T cells sorted from blood. The receptors here all came from a man aged 50 to 60 in good health.

This chain uses TRBV12-3 or TRBV12-4 with TRBJ2-7; 8 bases are shared with TRBD1. V shed 3 bases and J 2 bases; nucleotides not matched to a gene: 9. CDR3 length: 16 amino acids. The DNA of the CDR3 is TGTGCCAGCAGTTTTTACACCGGGACAGGAGCCTACGAGCAGTACTTC. Translation: CASSFYTGTGAYEQYF.

V usage is TRBV7-9 and J usage is TRBJ1-2; D is ambiguous. The V gene's germline CDR1 is SEHNR and CDR2 FQNEAQ (reference sequence). V lost 0 bases and J lost 7, with 6 bases in between. This CDR3 is built from 12 residues. CDR3 nucleotide sequence: TGTGCCAGCAGCTTAGCTCCGGGTGGCTACACCTTC. Amino acid sequence: CASSLAPGGYTF.

The CDR3 bases are TGTGCCAGCAGTCGCCCGGGACTACCAAATGAGCAGTTCTTC. Translation: CASSRPGLPNEQFF. J is TRBJ2-1 and V is TRBV6-2 or TRBV6-3; TRBD2 agrees at 7 bases. The CDR3 is 14 residues long. Germline CDR1 is MNHEY and CDR2 is SVGEGT. The ends lost 5 bases at V and 7 bases at J; junction bases unmatched: 8.

The rearrangement uses TRBV7-8 and TRBJ2-7; TRBD1 might be the D (6 bases). Germline assignment: CDR1 SGHVS and CDR2 FQNEAQ. The CDR3 runs 14 residues. The germline V and J ends were trimmed by 5 bases and 4 bases, with 15 bases remaining between them. CDR3 loop: CASSPTRTEYEQYF. The CDR3 DNA reads as TGTGCCAGCAGCCCGACCCGGACAGAATACGAGCAGTACTTC.

This clonotype has only a few counts. V is TRBV5-1 and J is TRBJ2-7, with unresolved D. Trimming left V 1 base short and J 0 bases short, with 11 bases between. From germline, CDR1 is SGHRS and CDR2 YFSETQ. The CDR3 is made up of 15 amino acids. DNA of the CDR3: TGCGCCAGCAGCTTGCTGTCAGGCAACTCCTACGAGCAGTACTTC. Its protein is CASSLLSGNSYEQYF.

This clonotype was counted ten times or more. The chain couples TRBV18 to TRBJ2-3, with D tentatively TRBD1 (5 bases). The CDR3 loop spans 16 amino acids. V was shortened by 5 bases and J by 0 bases, with 15 bases between the two germline ends. Per germline, CDR1 KGHSH and CDR2 LQKENI. DNA for the CDR3: TGTGCCAGCTCAGCCAATTACAGGATTAGCACAGATACGCAGTATTTT. This sequence encodes CASSANYRISTDTQYF.

A few counts support this clonotype. The genes are TRBV7-6 and TRBJ2-5; either TRBD1 or TRBD2 may supply D (6 bases each). The CDR3 contains 15 residues. Per germline, CDR1 SGHVS and CDR2 FNYEAQ. V lost 4 bases to trimming and J lost 5 bases, with 17 bases between them. In DNA, the CDR3 is TGTGCCAGCAGCTCTTCGGGGGCCTGGGGTGAGACCCAGTACTTC. It specifies CASSSSGAWGETQYF.

In this sample, this clonotype turned up many times. This chain uses TRBV29-1 with TRBJ1-1; D unclear. The CDR3 totals 11 residues. The germline V gene has CDR1 SQVTM and CDR2 ANQGSEA. V was trimmed by 4 bases and J by 8 bases, leaving 11 bases between them. The CDR3 sequence is CSVVTTPEAFF. The CDR3 DNA is TGCAGCGTTGTGACTACGCCCGAAGCTTTCTTT.